The 14 T cell receptor beta chains reported below all come from one sample, sequenced in a study of PD-1 blockade in classical Hodgkin lymphoma. Assay used: immunoSEQ multiplex PCR; TCRdb lists only in-frame clones, some missing. The repertoire holds about 150,000 clones, with around 84% as singletons. Each patient relapsed following autologous stem cell transplantation, and prior brentuximab vedotin exposure differed. Sequencing was performed on peripheral blood mononuclear cells (PBMCs), taken before the second cycle of nivolumab. The receptors originated from a human donor with classical Hodgkin lymphoma.

The chain combines TRBV7-3 with TRBJ2-1; 7 positions agree with TRBD2. Trimming took 5 bases from V and 0 from J; bases not matched to a gene: 4. Per the germline V gene, CDR1 is SGHTA and CDR2 is FQGTGA. This CDR3 contains 15 residues. The CDR3 protein is CASSKGLYSYNEQFF. The CDR3 bases are TGTGCCAGCAGCAAGGGACTATACTCCTACAATGAGCAGTTCTTC. Filled out from reference TRBV7-3 and TRBJ2-1, the complete variable domain reads GAGVSQTPSNKVTEKGKYVELRCDPISGHTALYWYRQSLGQGPEFLIYFQGTGAADDSGLPNDRFFAVRPEGSVSTLKIQRTERGDSAVYLCASSKGLYSYNEQFFGPGTRLTVL.

On this clone: Other DNA sequences in this specimen translate into the identical CDR3. CDR3 DNA: TGTGCCAGCTCACCGGACAGGAACACCGGGGAGCTGTTTTTT. This sequence encodes CASSPDRNTGELFF. The genes are TRBV18 and TRBJ2-2, with a possible D match to TRBD1 (6 bases). The ends were cut back, 3 bases at V and 1 base at J, with 6 bases in the middle. There are 14 residues in the CDR3. From germline, CDR1 is KGHSH and CDR2 LQKENI.

The chain has TRBV7-2 and TRBJ2-3, with D perhaps TRBD2 (6 bases). Germline CDR1 reads SGHTA; CDR2 reads FQGNSA. Between the trimmed V and J ends, which lost 2 bases and 3 bases, there was a span of 12 bases. This CDR3 comprises 15 residues. CDR3 in amino acids: CASSLNQGGTDTQYF. The CDR3 DNA sequence: TGTGCCAGCAGCTTAAACCAGGGAGGTACAGATACGCAGTATTTT.

V and J are TRBV4-2 and TRBJ2-7; D not certain. Germline V gives CDR1 LGHNA, CDR2 YNFKEQ. The CDR3 has 19 residues. Trimming stripped 0 bases from V and 1 base from J, with 22 bases between. Written as DNA, the CDR3 is TGTGCCAGCAGCCAAGATGCAATGATCCCAAGTCTCAGTTCCTACGAGCAGTACTTC. Amino acids: CASSQDAMIPSLSSYEQYF.

The chain is built from TRBV5-1 and TRBJ2-5; D may match TRBD1 or TRBD2 (5 bases each). Germline lookup yields CDR1 SGHRS and CDR2 YFSETQ. The germline V and J ends were trimmed by 3 bases and 1 base, with 10 bases remaining between them. The CDR3 sequence is 14 residues long. CDR3 in DNA: TGCGCCAGCAGCTACCGGGACCTCCAAGAGACCCAGTACTTC. Translated: CASSYRDLQETQYF.

The chain carries TRBV28 and TRBJ2-3; 11 bases align to TRBD1. J was trimmed by 3 bases and V by 3 bases; bases with no gene match: 8. Germline assignment: CDR1 MDHEN and CDR2 SYDVKM. The CDR3 loop spans 17 amino acids. The DNA of the CDR3 is TGTGCCAGCAGTTTTATCTTGGGACAGGGGGTGACAGATACGCAGTATTTT. Translating gives CASSFILGQGVTDTQYF.

This chain joins TRBV7-6 and TRBJ2-1, with 15 bases aligning to TRBD2. This CDR3 region has 21 residues. Germline V gives CDR1 SGHVS, CDR2 FNYEAQ. The trim removed 5 bases at V and 3 bases at J, leaving 17 bases unmatched. Here the CDR3 DNA reads TGTGCCAGCAGCCCAGGGGGTAGGACTAGCGGGAGGGCCGGCTTCTACAATGAGCAGTTCTTC. Its translation: CASSPGGRTSGRAGFYNEQFF.

The chain joins TRBV10-3 to TRBJ2-7, with 7 positions matching TRBD1. Germline V gives CDR1 ENHRY, CDR2 SYGVKD. The ends lost 6 bases at V and 3 bases at J; junction bases unmatched: 8. This CDR3 has 14 residues. The CDR3 loop reads CAIRKDRASYEQYF. For the CDR3, the DNA is TGTGCCATCAGGAAAGACAGGGCGAGCTACGAGCAGTACTTC.

The gene calls are TRBV7-2 and TRBJ2-1, with no clear D. V gave up 1 base and J gave up 4 bases, with 5 bases separating them. Germline lookup yields CDR1 SGHTA and CDR2 FQGNSA. CDR3 length equals 13 residues. Here the CDR3 DNA reads TGTGCCAGCAGCTTAGAGGAGTACAATGAGCAGTTCTTC. It translates to CASSLEEYNEQFF.

This chain uses TRBV9 with TRBJ1-6; the D gene is possibly TRBD1 (6 bases). The V end was cut by 4 bases, the J end by 9 bases, with 20 bases between. Per germline, CDR1 SGDLS and CDR2 YYNGEE. This CDR3 has 16 residues. CDR3 sequence: CASSTRQELGISPLHF. CDR3 coding DNA: TGTGCCAGCAGCACCCGACAGGAATTGGGAATTTCACCCCTCCACTTT.

This clone was seen many times. This chain connects TRBV10-3 to TRBJ2-1, with 13 bases fitting TRBD2. CDR1 and CDR2 (germline): ENHRY, SYGVKD. J gave up 1 base and V 6 bases, and 9 bases lay outside the gene matches. This CDR3 is 18 amino acids long. The CDR3 DNA sequence: TGTGCCATCAGGGGGACTAGCGGGGCCACCTCGTCCTACAATGAGCAGTTCTTC. It codes for CAIRGTSGATSSYNEQFF.

The rearrangement links TRBV5-1 to TRBJ2-5; tentative D call: TRBD2 (5 bases). The CDR3 has 13 residues. The germline V gene encodes CDR1 SGHRS and CDR2 YFSETQ. V was pared by 4 bases and J by 1 base, with 8 bases between. The CDR3: CASSIRGQETQYF. CDR3 nucleotides: TGCGCCAGCAGCATCCGGGGCCAAGAGACCCAGTACTTC.

The chain is built from TRBV7-9 and TRBJ2-1, with a tentative D call TRBD2 (6 bases). V dropped 2 bases and J dropped 1 base, with 9 bases sitting between them. This CDR3 region has 15 residues. CDR1 is SEHNR, CDR2 FQNEAQ, per germline (reference sequence). The CDR3 here is CASSLTGVSYNEQFF. As DNA, the CDR3 is TGTGCCAGCAGCTTAACGGGGGTTTCCTACAATGAGCAGTTCTTC.

This clone was found once. This chain connects TRBV11-2 to TRBJ2-7; D uncertain. The CDR3 is made up of 13 amino acids. Deletions cut 6 bases from V and 3 bases from J, with 12 bases between. Germline lookup yields CDR1 SGHAT and CDR2 FQNNGV. CDR3 sequence: CASSPSTGYEQYF. The CDR3 DNA reads TGTGCCAGCAGTCCCTCAACCGGCTACGAGCAGTACTTC.